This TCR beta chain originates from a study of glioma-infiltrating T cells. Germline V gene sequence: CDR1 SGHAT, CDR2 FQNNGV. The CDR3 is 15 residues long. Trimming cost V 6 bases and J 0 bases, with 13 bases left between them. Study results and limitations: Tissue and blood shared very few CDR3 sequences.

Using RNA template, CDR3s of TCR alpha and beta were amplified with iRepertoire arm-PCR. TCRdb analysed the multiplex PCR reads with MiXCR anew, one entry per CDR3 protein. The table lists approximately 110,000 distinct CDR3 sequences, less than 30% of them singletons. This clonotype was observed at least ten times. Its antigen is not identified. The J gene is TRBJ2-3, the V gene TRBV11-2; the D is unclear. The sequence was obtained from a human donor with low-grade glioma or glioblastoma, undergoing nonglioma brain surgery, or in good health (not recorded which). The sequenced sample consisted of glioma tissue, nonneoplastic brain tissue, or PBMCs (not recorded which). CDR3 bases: TGTGCCAGCAGGCCCGACTCCCCTAGCACAGATACGCAGTATTTT. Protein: CASRPDSPSTDTQYF.